This entry lists 21 T cell receptor beta chains sequenced from one sample in a study of T cell repertoires in cytomegalovirus infection. In TCRdb, the reads were re-called with MiXCR into one record per CDR3 protein. Of 310,000 or so distinct CDR3 sequences in the sample, around a sixth were seen once. Sequencing input: PBMCs. The receptors stem from a human donor in good health (CMV status not recorded). Some clones in this sample may be carry-over from other donors' samples.

The chain employs TRBV6-1 and TRBJ2-7, with D perhaps TRBD1 (5 bases). Germline-derived CDR1 and CDR2 are MNHNS and SASEGT. The CDR3 sequence is 12 residues long. The V gene lost 4 bases and the J gene lost 7 bases, with 11 bases spanning the gap. The CDR3 loop reads CASSGQGREQYF. CDR3 sequence (DNA): TGTGCCAGCAGTGGTCAGGGAAGGGAGCAGTACTTC.

This clonotype was observed at least ten times. V usage is TRBV5-8 and J usage is TRBJ1-5; 12 bases align to TRBD1. This CDR3 is built from 16 residues. J lost 5 bases, V lost 2 bases, and 5 bases had no gene match. CDR1 is SGHTS and CDR2 is YDEGEE in the germline V gene. The CDR3 loop is CASSFTGTGGYQPQHF. In DNA, the CDR3 is TGTGCCAGCAGCTTTACCGGGACAGGGGGCTATCAGCCCCAGCATTTT.

The table lists this clonotype with many counts. The chain has TRBV7-9 and TRBJ1-6; D remains ambiguous. CDR1 is SEHNR and CDR2 is FQNEAQ in the germline V gene (reference sequence). The CDR3 loop spans 14 amino acids. V was cut by 3 bases and J by 4 bases, with 7 bases left in between. As DNA, the CDR3 is TGTGCCAGCAGCTTGCTGGGGTATAATTCACCCCTCCACTTT. The encoded protein is CASSLLGYNSPLHF.

This clonotype was detected many times. The chain carries TRBV7-2 and TRBJ1-2; D not resolved. Trimming pared 5 bases from V and 1 base from J, leaving 11 bases between. The CDR3 length is 14 residues. CDR1 and CDR2 from the germline V gene are SGHTA and FQGNSA. CDR3 DNA: TGTGCCAGCAGCACCTTCGACCTTAACTATGGCTACACCTTC. Its protein is CASSTFDLNYGYTF.

The rearrangement joins TRBV12-3 or TRBV12-4 to TRBJ2-3; no firm D call. The V gene lost 5 bases and the J gene lost 2 bases, with 11 bases spanning the gap. The CDR3 extends over 14 amino acids. The CDR3 sequence: CASSPDFSTDTQYF. The CDR3 DNA follows: TGTGCCAGCAGTCCAGACTTCTCCACAGATACGCAGTATTTT.

This clonotype showed up just a few times. J is TRBJ1-1 and V is TRBV11-2; no definite D call. This CDR3 is built from 11 residues. Germline V gives CDR1 SGHAT, CDR2 FQNNGV. Trimming shortened V by 5 bases and J by 8 bases, and 9 bases separated the two germline ends. The CDR3 region has the DNA TGTGCCAGCAGCCACGGACGGGAAGCTTTCTTT. Protein sequence: CASSHGREAFF. Based on the CDR3 plus reference TRBV11-2 and TRBJ1-1, the full variable domain is EAGVAQSPRYKIIEKRQSVAFWCNPISGHATLYWYQQILGQGPKLLIQFQNNGVVDDSQLPKDRFSAERLKGVDSTLKIQPAKLEDSAVYLCASSHGREAFFGQGTRLTVV.

This clonotype was recorded at least ten times. This chain uses TRBV28 with TRBJ2-1, with a possible D match to TRBD1 (6 bases). The V end lost 3 bases, the J end lost 9 bases, and 15 bases lay between the germline ends. The CDR3 extends over 14 amino acids. Germline values: CDR1 MDHEN, CDR2 SYDVKM. The CDR3 region is CASSFGGRGGEQFF. The CDR3 DNA sequence: TGTGCCAGCAGTTTTGGAGGTCGAGGGGGTGAGCAGTTCTTC.

The chain links TRBV4-1 to TRBJ1-2; the D is unclear. Germline CDR1 reads MGHRA; CDR2 reads YSYEKL. V was cut by 5 bases and J by 6 bases, with 13 bases left in between. The CDR3 covers 13 residues. The CDR3 DNA sequence: TGCGCCAGCAGCTCGGGAGCCTTGGATGGCTACACCTTC. The encoded protein is CASSSGALDGYTF.

This clonotype occurred a few times. This chain connects TRBV5-1 to TRBJ2-1; TRBD1 aligns across 10 bases. The V and J ends lost 7 bases and 3 bases, in that order; junction bases with no gene match: 1. The CDR3 totals 13 residues. Germline V gene lookup returns CDR1 SGHRS and CDR2 YFSETQ. CDR3 loop: CASGDRGYNEQFF. The CDR3 nucleotides read TGCGCCAGCGGGGACAGGGGCTACAATGAGCAGTTCTTC.

The chain couples TRBV23-1 to TRBJ2-3; D is possibly TRBD1 or TRBD2 (7 bases each). TRBV23-1 is classed as an ORF, of uncertain function. V was cut by 6 bases and J by 2 bases, with 18 bases left in between. CDR3 length equals 16 residues. CDR3 in DNA: TGCGCCAGCAGACACCCAGGGGGGGGGTCCACAGATACGCAGTATTTT. Its protein is CASRHPGGGSTDTQYF.

This clonotype was seen a few times. This chain links TRBV7-3 with TRBJ2-2, with 13 bases identical to TRBD2. Germline CDR1 reads SGHTA; CDR2 reads FQGTGA. V gave up 2 bases and J gave up 0 bases; unmatched junction bases: 9. CDR3 length equals 20 residues. The CDR3: CASSLFPTSGGPSNTGELFF. DNA for the CDR3: TGTGCCAGCAGCTTATTCCCGACTAGCGGGGGGCCCTCGAACACCGGGGAGCTGTTTTTT.

The rearrangement joins TRBV5-1 to TRBJ2-1; tentatively, D is TRBD1 or TRBD2 (5 bases each). Looked up from germline, CDR1 is SGHRS and CDR2 is YFSETQ. Trimming shortened V by 6 bases and J by 6 bases, and 22 bases separated the two germline ends. The CDR3 loop spans 16 amino acids. CDR3 coding DNA: TGCGCCAGCACCCCCCGTGAAGGGACCACCAGCAATGAGCAGTTCTTC. Residues: CASTPREGTTSNEQFF.

There are a few counts of this clonotype. V usage is TRBV24-1 and J usage is TRBJ2-3; D not resolved. Germline lookup yields CDR1 KGHDR and CDR2 SFDVKD. V lost 3 bases and J lost 3, with 15 bases in between. This CDR3 comprises 16 residues. CDR3 in amino acids: CATSDRKSGRTDTQYF. As DNA, the CDR3 is TGTGCCACCAGTGATAGGAAGTCCGGACGTACAGATACGCAGTATTTT.

The CDR3 DNA is TGTGCCAGCAGCTTGATTTTCGGGGGAACCTACGAGCAGTACTTC. Translated: CASSLIFGGTYEQYF. The V and J genes are TRBV5-5 and TRBJ2-7; D is perhaps TRBD2 (6 bases). CDR3 size: 15 residues. V dropped 1 base and J dropped 2 bases, with 13 bases sitting between them. Germline lookup yields CDR1 SGHKS and CDR2 YYEKEE (reference sequence). Filled out from reference TRBV5-5 and TRBJ2-7, the complete variable domain reads DAGVTQSPTHLIKTRGQQVTLRCSPISGHKSVSWYQQVLGQGPQFIFQYYEKEERGRGNFPDRFSARQFPNYSSELNVNALLLGDSALYLCASSLIFGGTYEQYFGPGTRLTVT.

This clonotype was counted ten times or more. The rearrangement links TRBV28 to TRBJ2-3, with 16 bases lining up with TRBD2. Germline V gene sequence: CDR1 MDHEN, CDR2 SYDVKM. The CDR3 sequence is 18 residues long. V shed 5 bases and J 1 base; nucleotides not matched to a gene: 6. DNA for the CDR3: TGTGCCAGCAGTAAGGGGACTAGCGGGGGGGCTCGCACAGATACGCAGTATTTT. It encodes CASSKGTSGGARTDTQYF.

This clonotype was detected many times. The V gene is TRBV7-6, the J gene TRBJ2-5, with D perhaps TRBD1 or TRBD2 (5 bases each). The V end was cut by 6 bases, the J end by 7 bases, with 18 bases between. The CDR3 has 14 amino acids. Germline V lookup: CDR1 SGHVS, CDR2 FNYEAQ. CDR3: CASRSSRESGTQYF. The DNA of the CDR3 is TGTGCCAGCAGATCCTCCAGGGAGAGCGGGACCCAGTACTTC.

The chain is built from TRBV6-1 and TRBJ2-7; the match to TRBD1 covers 7 bases. The CDR3 extends over 14 amino acids. J gave up 3 bases and V 5 bases, and 7 bases lay outside the gene matches. CDR1 MNHNS and CDR2 SASEGT come from the germline V gene. The CDR3 sequence is CASSTRRDSYEQYF. Written as DNA, the CDR3 is TGTGCCAGCAGTACACGCCGGGACAGCTACGAGCAGTACTTC.

There are a few counts of this clonotype. J is TRBJ1-3 and V is TRBV6-5, with D maybe TRBD1 (6 bases). Per germline, CDR1 MNHEY and CDR2 SVGAGI. V dropped 6 bases and J dropped 2 bases, with 14 bases sitting between them. The CDR3 totals 15 residues. The CDR3 nucleotides are TGTGCCAGCAGAGTCAACAGGGCCCCTGGAAACACCATATATTTT. This gives the protein CASRVNRAPGNTIYF.

This clonotype was observed a few times. The chain couples TRBV15 to TRBJ2-2, with a weak D call TRBD1 (5 bases). CDR3 length equals 14 residues. Germline V CDR1 and CDR2: LNHNV, YYDKDF (reference sequence). Trimming cost V 0 bases and J 6 bases, with 8 bases left between them. The DNA of the CDR3 is TGTGCCACCAGCAGAGATCAAGGGGCCGGGGAGCTGTTTTTT. As protein: CATSRDQGAGELFF.

The chain carries TRBV3-1 and TRBJ1-1, with no clear D. The V end lost 8 bases, the J end lost 3 bases, and 7 bases lay between the germline ends. The CDR3 runs to 11 residues. The germline V gene has CDR1 LGHDT and CDR2 YNNKEL (reference sequence). CDR3 amino acids: CASGRDTEAFF. The CDR3 nucleotides read TGTGCCAGCGGGAGGGACACTGAAGCTTTCTTT.

This clonotype was seen many times. This chain connects TRBV7-2 to TRBJ1-2; 11 nucleotides line up with TRBD1. The CDR3 is made up of 14 amino acids. V dropped 4 bases and J dropped 4; count of bases not matched to a gene: 2. CDR1 is SGHTA and CDR2 is FQGNSA in the germline V gene. The CDR3 DNA reads TGTGCCAGCAGCTCGGGACAGGGGGTCTATGGCTACACCTTC. It translates to CASSSGQGVYGYTF.